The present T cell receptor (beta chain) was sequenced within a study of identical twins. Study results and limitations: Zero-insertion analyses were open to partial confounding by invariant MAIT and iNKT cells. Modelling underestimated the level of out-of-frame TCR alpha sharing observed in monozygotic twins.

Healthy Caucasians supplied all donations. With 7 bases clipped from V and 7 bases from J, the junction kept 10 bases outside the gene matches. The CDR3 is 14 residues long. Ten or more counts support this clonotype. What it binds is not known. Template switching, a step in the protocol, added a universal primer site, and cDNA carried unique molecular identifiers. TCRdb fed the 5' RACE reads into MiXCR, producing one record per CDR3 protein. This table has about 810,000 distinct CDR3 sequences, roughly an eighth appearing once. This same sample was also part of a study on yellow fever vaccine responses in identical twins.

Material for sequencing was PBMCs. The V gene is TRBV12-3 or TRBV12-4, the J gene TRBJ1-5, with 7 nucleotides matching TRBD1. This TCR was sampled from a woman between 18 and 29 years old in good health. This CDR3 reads CASTTQGFNQPQHF. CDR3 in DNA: TGTGCCAGCACCACACAGGGGTTTAACCAGCCCCAGCATTTT.